The 9 T cell receptor beta chains given below trace back to one sample, sequenced in a study of control samples from healthy donors and cancer patients. Assay used: immunoSEQ multiplex PCR; TCRdb lists only in-frame clones, some missing. The sample consists of under 450,000 clones, around nine tenths of them appearing once. Sequenced: PBMCs. These receptors came from a man aged 35 to 55 with head and neck cancer.

V usage is TRBV15 and J usage is TRBJ2-1; 10 bases align to TRBD2. Germline CDR1 and CDR2: LNHNV and YYDKDF (reference sequence). This CDR3 is built from 17 residues. Losses at the gene ends were 3 bases for V and 4 bases for J; bases not matched to a gene: 9. The chain's CDR3 is CATSRGRTSGKYNEQFF. The CDR3 bases are TGTGCCACCAGCAGGGGACGGACTAGCGGAAAATACAATGAGCAGTTCTTC.

Here the CDR3 reads CASKGEYEQYF. The CDR3 DNA follows: TGCGCATCCAAGGGGGAGTACGAGCAGTACTTC. The chain carries TRBV5-1 and TRBJ2-7; D possibly corresponds to TRBD1 (6 bases). From germline, CDR1 is SGHRS and CDR2 YFSETQ. The length of the CDR3 is 11 residues.

Regarding this clone: Other DNA sequences of this sample code for an identical CDR3. The genes are TRBV15 and TRBJ1-2; no reliable D call. Trimming took off 3 bases at V and 8 bases at J, with 7 bases between the two ends. In germline, CDR1 is LNHNV, CDR2 YYDKDF (reference sequence). This CDR3 comprises 11 residues. This CDR3 reads CATSRAGGYTF. The DNA for the CDR3 is TGTGCCACCAGCAGGGCCGGAGGCTACACCTTC. Looking up the rest from reference TRBV15 and TRBJ1-2 gives the full variable domain: DAMVIQNPRYQVTQFGKPVTLSCSQTLNHNVMYWYQQKSSQAPKLLFHYYDKDFNNEADTPDNFQSRRPNTSFCFLDIRSPGLGDTAMYLCATSRAGGYTFGSGTRLTVV.

The chain uses TRBV11-3 and TRBJ1-1; possible D gene TRBD1, 5 bases. V dropped 3 bases and J dropped 3 bases, with 11 bases sitting between them. There are 14 residues in the CDR3. Germline V CDR1 and CDR2: SGHNT, YENEEA. The CDR3 loop reads CASSFRGDDTEAFF. The CDR3 DNA sequence: TGTGCCAGCAGCTTTAGGGGAGATGACACTGAAGCTTTCTTT.

The chain recombines TRBV7-2 with TRBJ2-1; D is unclear. Germline CDR1 SGHTA, CDR2 FQGNSA. The CDR3 sequence is 15 residues long. V shed 3 bases and J shed 2 bases, with 11 bases lying between them. The CDR3 is CASSFVLAAYNEQFF. The CDR3 DNA reads TGTGCCAGCAGCTTCGTTTTAGCTGCCTACAATGAGCAGTTCTTC.

This chain links TRBV6-5 with TRBJ1-1; tentatively, D is TRBD1 (5 bases). Trimming took off 2 bases at V and 6 bases at J, with 16 bases between the two ends. From germline, CDR1 is MNHEY and CDR2 SVGAGI. CDR3 length: 15 residues. As DNA, the CDR3 is TGTGCCAGCAGTTACGGGGCAGCCACTGTGGCTGAAGCTTTCTTT. This codes for CASSYGAATVAEAFF.

This chain links TRBV5-8 with TRBJ2-2; D unclear. The germline V gene has CDR1 SGHTS and CDR2 YDEGEE. With 0 bases removed from V and 1 base from J, the gap between germline ends came to 13 bases. The CDR3 totals 17 residues. CDR3 nucleotide sequence: TGTGCCAGCAGCTTGGTGATGGAAGTCCTGAACACCGGGGAGCTGTTTTTT. This codes for CASSLVMEVLNTGELFF.

The J gene is TRBJ2-3, the V gene TRBV15; D unresolved. Trimming took off 0 bases at V and 6 bases at J, with 10 bases between the two ends. CDR1 LNHNV and CDR2 YYDKDF come from the germline V gene (reference sequence). This CDR3 contains 14 residues. The DNA for the CDR3 is TGTGCCACCAGCAGAGATCGCTCCGGGGATACGCAGTATTTT. This gives the protein CATSRDRSGDTQYF.

The chain recombines TRBV5-1 with TRBJ2-7; no clear D gene. The germline gives CDR1 SGHRS, CDR2 YFSETQ. V lost 0 bases, J lost 0 bases, and 10 bases lay in between. The CDR3 is 15 residues long. The CDR3 spells CASSLGPEVSYEQYF. The CDR3, as DNA: TGCGCCAGCAGCTTGGGGCCTGAAGTCTCCTACGAGCAGTACTTC.